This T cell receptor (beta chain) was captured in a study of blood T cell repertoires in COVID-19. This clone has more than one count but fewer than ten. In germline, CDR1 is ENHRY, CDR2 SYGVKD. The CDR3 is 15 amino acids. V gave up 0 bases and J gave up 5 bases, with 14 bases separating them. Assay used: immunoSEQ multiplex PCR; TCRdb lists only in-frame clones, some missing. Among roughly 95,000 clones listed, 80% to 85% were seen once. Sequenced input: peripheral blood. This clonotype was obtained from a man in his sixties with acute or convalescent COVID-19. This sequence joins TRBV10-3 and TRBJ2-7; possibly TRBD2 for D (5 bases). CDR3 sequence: CAISESGVPGDEQYF. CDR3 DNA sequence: TGTGCCATCAGTGAGTCCGGGGTCCCTGGGGACGAGCAGTACTTC.